One and the same sample provided the 15 T cell receptor beta chains below, sequenced in a study of graft-versus-host responses after intestinal transplantation. These receptors have no known antigen. Clones were read by immunoSEQ multiplex PCR, and TCRdb kept only the in-frame ones, dropping some. The repertoire includes about 120,000 clones, 85% to 95% of them detected once, and more than 0.9% sits in the top ten. The sequencing used unstimulated CD8+ T cells sorted from spleen or lymph node cells, collected before transplant. The receptors originated from a human donor who was the organ donor for an intestinal transplant.

V gene TRBV12-5 combines with J gene TRBJ1-5, with D perhaps TRBD1 (5 bases). There are 16 residues in the CDR3. The germline V gene encodes CDR1 LGHNT and CDR2 FRNRAP. V lost 2 bases to trimming and J lost 0 bases, with 11 bases between them. The CDR3 sequence is CASGLSGDFSNQPQHF. CDR3 DNA sequence: TGTGCTAGTGGTTTGTCGGGGGACTTTAGCAATCAGCCCCAGCATTTT.

This sequence joins TRBV10-2 and TRBJ2-4; D gene unclear. V lost 5 bases, J lost 0 bases, and 5 bases lay in between. From germline, CDR1 is WSHSY and CDR2 SAAADI. This CDR3 is 13 amino acids long. CDR3 sequence (DNA): TGCGCCAGCAGTTCGGCAGCCAAAAACATTCAGTACTTC. This codes for CASSSAAKNIQYF.

The chain is built from TRBV21-1 and TRBJ2-7. TRBV21-1 has pseudogene status. The CDR3 is 16 residues long. The CDR3 region has the DNA TGTGCCAGCAGCAAACTTTCGGATGATATCTCCTACGAGCAGTACTTC. Its translation: CASSKLSDDISYEQYF.

This chain joins TRBV15 and TRBJ2-3, with D hard to call. There are 14 residues in the CDR3. Trimming took 0 bases from V and 0 from J, leaving 4 bases between them. In germline, CDR1 is LNHNV, CDR2 YYDKDF (reference sequence). In DNA form, the CDR3 reads TGTGCCACCAGCAGAGAGAAGAGCACAGATACGCAGTATTTT. It codes for CATSREKSTDTQYF. Drawing the rest from reference TRBV15 and TRBJ2-3, the complete variable domain is DAMVIQNPRYQVTQFGKPVTLSCSQTLNHNVMYWYQQKSSQAPKLLFHYYDKDFNNEADTPDNFQSRRPNTSFCFLDIRSPGLGDTAMYLCATSREKSTDTQYFGPGTRLTVL.

To note about this clone: This specimen includes other DNA sequences encoding the same CDR3. The chain recombines TRBV27 with TRBJ2-7; no firm D call. This CDR3 has 13 residues. V gave up 0 bases and J gave up 1 base, with 4 bases separating them. CDR1 is MNHEY and CDR2 is SMNVEV in the germline V gene (reference sequence). CDR3 DNA: TGTGCCAGCAGTTTATCTTTATCCTACGAGCAGTACTTC. As protein: CASSLSLSYEQYF.

This clone was seen only once. The V gene is TRBV2, the J gene TRBJ2-2; no reliable D call. Germline values: CDR1 SNHLY, CDR2 FYNNEI. V lost 3 bases and J lost 1, with 9 bases in between. The CDR3 extends over 15 amino acids. The CDR3 sequence is CASSDPRVNTGELFF. The CDR3 region has the DNA TGTGCCAGCAGTGACCCTAGGGTGAACACCGGGGAGCTGTTTTTT.

The V and J genes are TRBV6-1 and TRBJ2-7; D is perhaps TRBD1 or TRBD2 (5 bases each). V shed 6 bases and J shed 5 bases, with 14 bases lying between them. Germline V gene data show CDR1 as MNHNS and CDR2 as SASEGT. The CDR3 consists of 13 residues. In nucleotides, the CDR3 is TGTGCCAGCAGGATAGGGGTCGGGAACGAGCAGTACTTC. Its protein is CASRIGVGNEQYF.

The J gene is TRBJ1-2, the V gene TRBV6-4, with 9 bases lining up with TRBD1. The germline gives CDR1 MRHNA, CDR2 SNTAGT. The CDR3 sequence is 15 residues long. Trimming removed 3 bases from V and 7 bases from J; junction bases left unmatched: 9. CDR3 protein: CASSEEPGQGSGYTF. DNA of the CDR3: TGTGCCAGCAGTGAGGAGCCGGGACAGGGCTCTGGCTACACCTTC.

The CDR3, as DNA: TGTGCCAGCAGACTTTCCGGGACTAGCGGCCCGGGAGCAGATACGCAGTATTTT. As protein: CASRLSGTSGPGADTQYF. V usage is TRBV27 and J usage is TRBJ2-3; TRBD2 matches 11 bases. The CDR3 loop spans 18 amino acids. Germline lookup yields CDR1 MNHEY and CDR2 SMNVEV (reference sequence). Germline trimming cut 6 bases from V and 4 bases from J; bases unmatched to any gene: 15.

CDR3 loop: CASSLEPLLALTQYF. For the CDR3, the DNA is TGTGCCAGCAGCTTAGAGCCCCTACTAGCTCTTACGCAGTATTTT. The chain has TRBV7-6 and TRBJ2-3, with D maybe TRBD2 (6 bases). The CDR3 totals 15 residues. In germline, CDR1 is SGHVS, CDR2 FNYEAQ. V shed 1 base and J shed 8 bases, with 16 bases lying between them.

About this clone: In the same sample, other DNA sequences code for this CDR3. This chain connects TRBV18 to TRBJ2-7; 9 bases agree with TRBD1. The germline V gene has CDR1 KGHSH and CDR2 LQKENI. V trimming: 3 bases; J trimming: 1 base; junction bases outside the gene matches: 1. There are 14 residues in the CDR3. CDR3 sequence: CASSPGQGSYEQYF. CDR3 nucleotide sequence: TGTGCCAGCTCACCCGGACAGGGGTCCTACGAGCAGTACTTC.

The chain combines TRBV19 with TRBJ1-1, with D hard to call. The ends were cut back, 0 bases at V and 3 bases at J, with 8 bases in the middle. CDR1 is LNHDA and CDR2 is SQIVND in the germline V gene (reference sequence). The CDR3 runs to 14 residues. In nucleotides, the CDR3 is TGTGCCAGTAGTATAGACTTGGGATACACTGAAGCTTTCTTT. Residues: CASSIDLGYTEAFF.

V is TRBV7-9 and J is TRBJ2-3; D may be TRBD1 (6 bases). This CDR3 contains 15 residues. CDR1 SEHNR and CDR2 FQNEAQ come from the germline V gene (reference sequence). Deletions cut 4 bases from V and 2 bases from J, with 13 bases between. Written as DNA, the CDR3 is TGTGCCAGCAGCTCGAGGGACACCTCCACAGATACGCAGTATTTT. As protein: CASSSRDTSTDTQYF.

The chain has TRBV30 and TRBJ1-1, with 9 bases aligning to TRBD1. Germline trimming cut 4 bases from V and 1 base from J; bases unmatched to any gene: 4. The CDR3 loop spans 14 amino acids. Germline V lookup: CDR1 GTSNPN, CDR2 SVGIG (reference sequence). CDR3 DNA: TGTGCCTGGAACCCGGGACAGGGGAACACTGAAGCTTTCTTT. Translating it yields CAWNPGQGNTEAFF.

This sequence joins TRBV9 and TRBJ1-4; D unclear. V was cut by 2 bases and J by 0 bases, with 8 bases left in between. The CDR3 runs 15 residues. Per the germline V gene, CDR1 is SGDLS and CDR2 is YYNGEE. The CDR3 loop is CASSVEPATNEKLFF. DNA of the CDR3: TGTGCCAGCAGCGTCGAACCTGCAACTAATGAAAAACTGTTTTTT.